One sample yielded the 30 T cell receptor beta chains listed below, sequenced in a study of T cells in women clearing cervical HPV infection. Profiled with immunoSEQ multiplex PCR; TCRdb holds only in-frame clones, not every one. Reported are 15,000 to 20,000 clones; the ten largest clones contain approximately 16%. Sequenced: blood buffy coat. These receptors all stem from a woman aged 18 to 75 with a cervical HPV16 infection that either progressed to CIN3+ or cleared (not recorded which).

Regarding this clone: Read sequence stops 3 residues before the CDR3 end, and the germline J gene provides the missing end. The chain couples TRBV7-9 to TRBJ1-4, with no clear D. The V gene's germline CDR1 is SEHNR and CDR2 FQNEAQ (reference sequence). V gave up 5 bases and J gave up 8 bases, with 6 bases separating them. CDR3 size: 11 residues. The part of the CDR3 DNA that was read is TGTGCCAGCAGCCGCGAGGAAAAA. Protein: CASSREEK. From start to end, the CDR3 is CASSREEKLFF.

With respect to this clone: The read gets to within 3 residues of the CDR3 end, and the germline J gene fills in the rest. The rearrangement links TRBV5-1 to TRBJ1-1; tentative D call: TRBD1 (6 bases). Germline CDR1 reads SGHRS; CDR2 reads YFSETQ. This CDR3 is 15 amino acids long. The ends were cut back, 0 bases at V and 1 base at J, with 10 bases in the middle. CDR3 sequence reads: CASSLEGQRNTEAFF. Partial CDR3 DNA: TGCGCCAGCAGCTTGGAAGGACAGCGGAACACTGAA.

In the case of this clone: The read gets to within 3 residues of the CDR3 end, and the germline J gene fills in the rest. J is TRBJ2-6 and V is TRBV5-1, with a weak D call TRBD2 (6 bases). CDR3 size: 16 residues. V lost 6 bases, J lost 1 base, and 14 bases lay in between. CDR1 is SGHRS and CDR2 is YFSETQ in the germline V gene. The CDR3 is CASTSGGESGANVLTF. Incomplete CDR3 DNA: TGCGCCAGCACCTCGGGCGGGGAATCTGGGGCCAACGTC.

Points on this clone: The missing CDR3 end, 3 residues past where the read stops, is filled in from the germline J gene. This sample includes further DNA sequences coding for the same CDR3. V usage is TRBV19 and J usage is TRBJ1-3; 7 nucleotides align to TRBD1. Germline loops: CDR1 LNHDA, CDR2 SQIVND (reference sequence). V shed 11 bases, J shed 4 bases, and the junction held 17 bases outside the gene matches. This CDR3 region has 16 residues. The sequenced part of the CDR3 DNA is TGTGCCTCTCAGGACAGGCGGGGCTCTGTCGGAAACACC. Translating it yields CASQDRRGSVGNT. The full CDR3 reads CASQDRRGSVGNTIYF. Variable domain in full (rest from reference TRBV19 and TRBJ1-3): DGGITQSPKYLFRKEGQNVTLSCEQNLNHDAMYWYRQDPGQGLRLIYYSQIVNDFQKGDIAEGYSVSREKKESFPLTVTSAQKNPTAFYLCASQDRRGSVGNTIYFGEGSWLTVV.

A word on this clone: The sequenced fragment ends 3 residues before the CDR3 boundary, so the rest is inferred from the germline J gene. The chain recombines TRBV7-6 with TRBJ2-4; D ambiguous. This CDR3 spans 13 amino acids. Germline V CDR1 and CDR2: SGHVS, FNYEAQ. CDR3 DNA, as far as it was read: TGTGCCAGCAGCATTACATCTAACTATGGT. Translated: CASSITSNYG. The whole CDR3 sequence reads CASSITSNYGQYF.

Regarding this clone: The sequence runs out 3 residues before the end of the CDR3; the remainder is reconstructed from the germline J gene. This rearrangement joins TRBV20-1 to TRBJ2-7; D is possibly TRBD1 or TRBD2 (5 bases each). Germline CDR1 DFQATT, CDR2 SNEGSKA (reference sequence). CDR3 length: 14 amino acids. Trimming cost V 3 bases and J 1 base, with 13 bases left between them. CDR3 region: CSARGVRESYEQYF. CDR3 bases read: TGCAGTGCTAGGGGTGTCAGGGAGTCCTACGAG.

About this clone itself: From the germline J gene comes the end of the CDR3, since the read stops 3 residues before it. The chain employs TRBV5-1 and TRBJ2-1, with 9 bases identical to TRBD1. Per germline, CDR1 SGHRS and CDR2 YFSETQ. The length of the CDR3 is 15 residues. V shed 0 bases, J shed 5 bases, and the junction held 3 bases outside the gene matches. Incomplete CDR3 DNA: TGCGCCAGCAGCTTGGGACAGGGGGAACACAATGAG. It codes for CASSLGQGEHNE. The entire CDR3 reads CASSLGQGEHNEQFF.

Points on this clone: The DNA ends 3 residues before the CDR3 does, and the rest of the CDR3 is filled in from the germline J gene. The chain combines TRBV20-1 with TRBJ2-7, with 12 bases aligning to TRBD2. V shed 5 bases, J shed 4 bases, and the junction held 6 bases outside the gene matches. The germline gives CDR1 DFQATT, CDR2 SNEGSKA (reference sequence). This CDR3 region has 14 residues. The sequenced CDR3 bases are TGCAGTGCTTGGCTAGCGGGGGGGCTTTACGAG. Encoded protein: CSAWLAGGLYE. The full CDR3 is CSAWLAGGLYEQYF.

Worth noting for this clone: The observed sequence ends 3 residues before the CDR3 terminus, with the missing tail filled in from the germline J gene. V and J are TRBV30 and TRBJ2-5, with 8 nucleotides matching TRBD2. The CDR3 loop spans 12 amino acids. Losses at the gene ends were 5 bases for V and 5 bases for J; bases not matched to a gene: 4. Germline V CDR1 and CDR2: GTSNPN, SVGIG (reference sequence). Incomplete CDR3 DNA: TGTGCCTGGGGCGGGGGGACGGAGACC. The encoded protein is CAWGGGTET. In full, the CDR3 reads CAWGGGTETQYF.

A note on this clone: Read sequence stops 3 residues before the CDR3 end, and the germline J gene provides the missing end. V usage is TRBV19 and J usage is TRBJ2-1; D possibly corresponds to TRBD1 (6 bases). CDR1 LNHDA and CDR2 SQIVND come from the germline V gene (reference sequence). V gave up 5 bases and J gave up 0 bases, with 14 bases separating them. The CDR3 consists of 16 residues. This chain's CDR3 is CASSLGRGSSYNEQFF. The sequenced CDR3 bases are TGTGCCAGTAGTTTGGGCAGGGGAAGCTCCTACAATGAG.

A word on this clone: Coverage ceases 3 residues before the CDR3 finishes, and the germline J gene fills in the end. The chain carries TRBV19 and TRBJ2-3; 10 bases fit TRBD2. Germline V gives CDR1 LNHDA, CDR2 SQIVND (reference sequence). V was pared by 3 bases and J by 5 bases, with 11 bases of the junction left unmatched. The CDR3 is made up of 17 amino acids. The sequenced part of the CDR3 DNA is TGTGCCAGTAGTATCGAAATAGCGGGGGGTAATTTAGATACG. Residues: CASSIEIAGGNLDT. In full, the CDR3 is CASSIEIAGGNLDTQYF.

In the case of this clone: Read data end 3 residues before the CDR3 end; the end is taken from the germline J gene. The rearrangement links TRBV19 to TRBJ1-1; D is unclear. The CDR3 contains 14 residues. Germline V lookup: CDR1 LNHDA, CDR2 SQIVND (reference sequence). The CDR3 DNA, read in part, is TGTGCCAGTAGTATTTTTGCGGTTGGCGCGGAA. Encoded protein: CASSIFAVGAE. In full, the CDR3 reads CASSIFAVGAEAFF.

On this clone itself: The sequence runs out 3 residues before the end of the CDR3; the remainder is reconstructed from the germline J gene. The chain carries TRBV30 and TRBJ1-2, with TRBD1 as a possible D gene (6 bases). Germline loops: CDR1 GTSNPN, CDR2 SVGIG (reference sequence). This CDR3 comprises 12 residues. V gave up 8 bases and J gave up 4 bases, with 14 bases separating them. The CDR3 loop reads CAVSQGSYGYTF. The CDR3 bases that were read are TGTGCCGTGTCACAGGGCTCCTATGGC.

As concerns this clone: The CDR3 is cut off 3 residues early in the read; its end comes from the germline J gene. This sequence joins TRBV15 and TRBJ2-1, with a possible D match to TRBD1 (5 bases). The CDR3 runs 16 residues. V lost 4 bases, J lost 3 bases, and 16 bases lay in between. Germline V gives CDR1 LNHNV, CDR2 YYDKDF (reference sequence). CDR3 loop: CATSTLAGRDYNEQFF. Incomplete CDR3 DNA: TGTGCCACCAGCACCTTAGCTGGCAGGGACTACAATGAG.

CDR3 DNA, as far as it was read: TGTGCCAGCTCCCCGGGTCTGCGGTTAGCGGGGGAGTACGAG. This sequence encodes CASSPGLRLAGEYE. The complete CDR3 reads CASSPGLRLAGEYEQYF. This chain uses TRBV18 with TRBJ2-7; the match to TRBD2 covers 9 bases. The read halts 3 residues ahead of the CDR3 end, with the missing end drawn from the germline J gene. The CDR3 is made up of 17 amino acids. Germline assignment: CDR1 KGHSH and CDR2 LQKENI. V was clipped by 6 bases and J by 4 bases; unmatched bases: 16.

Regarding this clone: The CDR3 is cut off 3 residues early in the read; its end comes from the germline J gene. V gene TRBV18 combines with J gene TRBJ2-2; 8 positions agree with TRBD1. Germline CDR1 reads KGHSH; CDR2 reads LQKENI. The CDR3 extends over 16 amino acids. CDR3 bases read: TGTGCCAGCTCACCTGCCACCCAGGGGGCTGGTGAAAAG. Protein product: CASSPATQGAGEK. The full-length CDR3 reads as CASSPATQGAGEKLFF.

In the case of this clone: Coverage ceases 3 residues before the CDR3 finishes, and the germline J gene fills in the end. This rearrangement joins TRBV7-9 to TRBJ1-1, with a tentative D call TRBD1 (6 bases). CDR1 and CDR2 from the germline V gene are SEHNR and FQNEAQ (reference sequence). The CDR3 sequence is 14 residues long. The CDR3 protein is CASSLHRAGETAFF. The sequenced CDR3 bases are TGTGCCAGCAGCTTGCACAGGGCGGGAGAGACA. Together with reference TRBV7-9 and TRBJ1-1, the CDR3 gives the full variable domain: DTGVSQNPRHKITKRGQNVTFRCDPISEHNRLYWYRQTLGQGPEFLTYFQNEAQLEKSRLLSDRFSAERPKGSFSTLEIQRTEQGDSAMYLCASSLHRAGETAFFGQGTRLTVV.

About this clone: The read ends 3 residues early relative to the CDR3; the germline J gene fills the gap. The J gene is TRBJ2-7, the V gene TRBV2; D possibly corresponds to TRBD1 (5 bases). Germline V gene sequence: CDR1 SNHLY, CDR2 FYNNEI. This CDR3 is 14 amino acids long. Trimming removed 8 bases at V and 2 bases at J, with 16 bases between. The sequenced CDR3 bases are TGTGCCAGCGCCGCCCTAGGGGCGGCCTACGAG. It specifies CASAALGAAYE. The full CDR3 sequence reads CASAALGAAYEQYF.

As concerns this clone: Germline is not matched at one junction end, which may reflect a read error. Other DNA sequences in this specimen translate into the identical CDR3. The covered CDR3 bases are TGTGCCTGGACCTCTGGTGCCCGTAGGGGAAACACG. Translation: CAWTSGARRGNT. The whole CDR3 is CAWTSGARRGNTIYF. The chain is built from TRBV30 and TRBJ1-3, with D tentatively TRBD1 (5 bases). The read terminates 3 residues before the CDR3 end, so the remaining end is supplied by the germline J gene. Germline CDR1 GTSNPN, CDR2 SVGIG (reference sequence). The CDR3 sequence is 15 residues long.

With respect to this clone: The CDR3 end is not reached by the read, which stops 3 residues before it; the germline J gene fills it in. The chain recombines TRBV6-1 with TRBJ1-1; 8 bases are shared with TRBD1. Looked up from germline, CDR1 is MNHNS and CDR2 is SASEGT. This CDR3 is 13 amino acids long. The trim removed 4 bases at V and 3 bases at J, leaving 1 base unmatched. CDR3 residues: CASSVDRDTEAFF. The CDR3 DNA, read in part, is TGTGCCAGCAGTGTGGACAGGGACACTGAA.

Comments on this clone: Coverage ceases 3 residues before the CDR3 finishes, and the germline J gene fills in the end. The chain recombines TRBV7-2 with TRBJ1-6; D might be TRBD1 (6 bases). In germline, CDR1 is SGHTA, CDR2 FQGNSA. The CDR3 contains 15 residues. Trimming pared 1 base from V and 10 bases from J, leaving 14 bases between. The CDR3 here is CASSLGGQSYSPLHF. CDR3 DNA (partial): TGTGCCAGCAGCTTAGGCGGACAGTCGTACTCACCC.

As for this clone: The sequence runs out 3 residues before the end of the CDR3; the remainder is reconstructed from the germline J gene. The rearrangement links TRBV12-5 to TRBJ1-1; 7 nucleotides match TRBD1. CDR3 length equals 12 residues. Germline CDR1 reads LGHNT; CDR2 reads FRNRAP. Incomplete CDR3 DNA: TGTGCTAGTGGCTTACCGGGACAGAAA. Its protein is CASGLPGQK. The whole CDR3 protein reads CASGLPGQKAFF. Filled out from reference TRBV12-5 and TRBJ1-1, the complete variable domain reads DARVTQTPRHKVTEMGQEVTMRCQPILGHNTVFWYRQTMMQGLELLAYFRNRAPLDDSGMPKDRFSAEMPDATLATLKIQPSEPRDSAVYFCASGLPGQKAFFGQGTRLTVV.

As regards this clone: Read coverage stops 3 residues before the CDR3 terminus; the germline J gene supplies the remainder. The V and J genes are TRBV7-9 and TRBJ2-3; no definite D call. The CDR3 has 14 residues. CDR1 SEHNR and CDR2 FQNEAQ come from the germline V gene (reference sequence). V was pared by 2 bases and J by 4 bases, with 10 bases between. CDR3 bases read: TGTGCCAGCAGCTTAAATCCAATCCCAGATACG. Translation: CASSLNPIPDT. The whole CDR3 region reads CASSLNPIPDTQYF.

The part of the CDR3 DNA that was read is TGTGCCAGCAGTCGCGGGATTAGTTACGAG. Translation gives CASSRGISYE. The CDR3, in full, reads CASSRGISYEQYF. The genes are TRBV5-4 and TRBJ2-7; maybe TRBD2 (6 bases). The read is 3 residues too short to cover the CDR3 end, so that end is filled in from the germline J gene. CDR1 and CDR2 (germline): SGHNT, YYREEE (reference sequence). Deletions cut 5 bases from V and 4 bases from J, with 13 bases between. The CDR3 is made up of 13 amino acids.

With regard to this clone: The sequence runs out 3 residues before the end of the CDR3; the remainder is reconstructed from the germline J gene. The chain uses TRBV10-3 and TRBJ1-6; no firm D call. This CDR3 has 12 residues. In germline, CDR1 is ENHRY, CDR2 SYGVKD. V dropped 3 bases and J dropped 10 bases, with 7 bases sitting between them. The CDR3 protein is CAISDGQSPLHF. The sequenced part of the CDR3 DNA is TGTGCCATCAGTGATGGCCAGTCACCC.

A note on this clone: The CDR3 end lies 3 residues beyond the end of the read and is filled in from the germline J gene. The chain has TRBV5-1 and TRBJ1-2; 10 nucleotides align to TRBD1. The germline gives CDR1 SGHRS, CDR2 YFSETQ. The CDR3 loop spans 15 amino acids. The chain's CDR3 is CASSWDRGSREGYTF. The DNA read from the CDR3 is TGCGCCAGCAGCTGGGACAGGGGCTCTCGGGAAGGC.

As to this clone: The CDR3 extends 3 residues past the end of the read, so its final part is completed from the germline J gene. The V and J genes are TRBV7-2 and TRBJ2-5; no firm D call. The CDR3 is 14 amino acids. CDR1 is SGHTA, CDR2 FQGNSA, per germline. V was cut by 1 base and J by 5 bases, with 11 bases left in between. The CDR3 loop reads CASSLVTGFETQYF. The sequenced part of the CDR3 DNA is TGTGCCAGCAGCTTAGTAACGGGTTTTGAGACC.

For this clone: The CDR3 extends 3 residues past the end of the read, so its final part is completed from the germline J gene. This sequence joins TRBV19 and TRBJ1-5, with TRBD1 as a possible D gene (5 bases). Trimming cost V 6 bases and J 6 bases, with 18 bases left between them. The germline CDR1 and CDR2 sequences are LNHDA and SQIVND (reference sequence). The CDR3 consists of 15 residues. The CDR3 protein is CASRTGGGDGQPQHF. CDR3 DNA, as far as it was read: TGTGCCAGTAGGACCGGCGGGGGGGACGGTCAGCCC.

A word on this clone: The read ends 3 residues shy of where the CDR3 ends; the end is completed using the germline J gene. This sequence joins TRBV29-1 and TRBJ2-7, with 7 nucleotides matching TRBD1. Unmatched junction bases numbered 8, after V lost 6 bases and J lost 3 bases. Germline CDR1 reads SQVTM; CDR2 reads ANQGSEA. This CDR3 is 13 amino acids long. The CDR3 here is CSVYPGQRYEQYF. CDR3 DNA, as far as it was read: TGCAGCGTCTACCCGGGACAGCGCTACGAG.

For this clone: From the germline J gene comes the end of the CDR3, since the read stops 3 residues before it. The chain has TRBV9 and TRBJ2-1; no clear D. V was pared by 0 bases and J by 9 bases, with 10 bases between. Germline V gives CDR1 SGDLS, CDR2 YYNGEE. The CDR3 spans 13 residues. CDR3 bases read: TGTGCCAGCAGCGTAGGCTTAGGCGGTGAG. Its translation is CASSVGLGGE. The CDR3 in full is CASSVGLGGEQFF.